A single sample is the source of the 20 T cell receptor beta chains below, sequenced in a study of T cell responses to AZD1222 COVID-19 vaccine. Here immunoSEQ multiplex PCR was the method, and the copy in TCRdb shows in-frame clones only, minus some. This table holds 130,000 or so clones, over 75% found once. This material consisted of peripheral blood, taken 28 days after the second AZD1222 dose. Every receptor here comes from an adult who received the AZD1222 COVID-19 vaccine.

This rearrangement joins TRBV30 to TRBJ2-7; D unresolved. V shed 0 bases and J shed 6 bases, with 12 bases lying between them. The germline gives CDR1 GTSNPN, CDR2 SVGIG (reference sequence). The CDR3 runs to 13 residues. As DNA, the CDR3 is TGTGCCTGGAGTGTACTGGTTGGGGTCGAGCAGTACTTC. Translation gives CAWSVLVGVEQYF.

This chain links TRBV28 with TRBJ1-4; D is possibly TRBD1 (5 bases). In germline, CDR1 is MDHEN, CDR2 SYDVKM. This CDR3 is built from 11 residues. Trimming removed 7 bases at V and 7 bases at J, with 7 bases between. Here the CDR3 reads CASKGSEKLFF. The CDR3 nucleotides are TGTGCCAGCAAGGGGTCTGAAAAACTGTTTTTT.

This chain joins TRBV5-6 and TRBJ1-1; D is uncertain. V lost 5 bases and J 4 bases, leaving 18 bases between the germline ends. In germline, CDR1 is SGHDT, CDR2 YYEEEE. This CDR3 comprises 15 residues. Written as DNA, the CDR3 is TGTGCCAGCAGGGAGCTCACAGCTATGAGCACTGAAGCTTTCTTT. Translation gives CASRELTAMSTEAFF.

The CDR3 here is CAWEQGNYGYTF. The CDR3 coding sequence is TGTGCCTGGGAACAGGGGAACTATGGCTACACCTTC. The chain is built from TRBV30 and TRBJ1-2; 7 positions agree with TRBD1. Germline loops: CDR1 GTSNPN, CDR2 SVGIG (reference sequence). The ends lost 5 bases at V and 2 bases at J; junction bases unmatched: 2. The CDR3 extends over 12 amino acids.

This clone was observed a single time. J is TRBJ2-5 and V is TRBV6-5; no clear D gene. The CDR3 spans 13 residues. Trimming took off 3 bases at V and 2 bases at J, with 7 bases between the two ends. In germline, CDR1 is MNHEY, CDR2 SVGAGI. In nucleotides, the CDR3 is TGTGCCAGCAGTTATGGCTTACAAGAGACCCAGTACTTC. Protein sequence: CASSYGLQETQYF.

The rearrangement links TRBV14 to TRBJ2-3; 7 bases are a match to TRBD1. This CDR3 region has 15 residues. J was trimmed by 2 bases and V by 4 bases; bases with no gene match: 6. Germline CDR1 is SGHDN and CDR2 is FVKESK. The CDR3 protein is CASSPPGTATDTQYF. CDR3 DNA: TGTGCCAGCAGCCCGCCCGGGACAGCCACAGATACGCAGTATTTT.

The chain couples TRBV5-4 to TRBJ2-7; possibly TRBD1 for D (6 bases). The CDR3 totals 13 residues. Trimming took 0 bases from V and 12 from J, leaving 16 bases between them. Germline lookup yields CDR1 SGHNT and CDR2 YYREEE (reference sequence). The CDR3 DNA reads TGTGCCAGCAGCTTGGACAGGGCGCCTTCTCGGTACTTC. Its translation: CASSLDRAPSRYF. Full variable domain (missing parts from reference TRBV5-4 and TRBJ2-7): ETGVTQSPTHLIKTRGQQVTLRCSSQSGHNTVSWYQQALGQGPQFIFQYYREEENGRGNFPPRFSGLQFPNYSSELNVNALELDDSALYLCASSLDRAPSRYFGPGTRLTVT.

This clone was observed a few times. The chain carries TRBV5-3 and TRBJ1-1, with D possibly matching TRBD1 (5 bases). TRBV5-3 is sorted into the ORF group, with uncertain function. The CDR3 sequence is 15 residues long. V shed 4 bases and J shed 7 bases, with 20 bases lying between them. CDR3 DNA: TGTGCCAGAAGCCCCAGCCCCGACCGGGGCGGTGAAGCTTTCTTT. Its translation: CARSPSPDRGGEAFF.

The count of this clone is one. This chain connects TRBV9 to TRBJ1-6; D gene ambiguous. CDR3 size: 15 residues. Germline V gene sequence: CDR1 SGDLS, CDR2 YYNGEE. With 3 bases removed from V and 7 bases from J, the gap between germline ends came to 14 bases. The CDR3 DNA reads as TGTGCCAGCAGCGCTCGGGGATACCTCAATTCACCCCTCCACTTT. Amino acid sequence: CASSARGYLNSPLHF.

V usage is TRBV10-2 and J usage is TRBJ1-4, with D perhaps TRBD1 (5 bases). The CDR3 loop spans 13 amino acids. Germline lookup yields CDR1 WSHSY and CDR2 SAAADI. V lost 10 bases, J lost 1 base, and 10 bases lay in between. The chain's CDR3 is CATRTGTNEKLFF. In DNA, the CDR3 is TGCGCCACCCGAACAGGAACTAATGAAAAACTGTTTTTT.

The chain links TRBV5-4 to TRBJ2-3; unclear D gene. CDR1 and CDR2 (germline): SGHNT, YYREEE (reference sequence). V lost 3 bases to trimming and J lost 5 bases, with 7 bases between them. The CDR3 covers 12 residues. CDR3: CASSWGLDTQYF. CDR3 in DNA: TGTGCCAGCAGCTGGGGTTTAGATACGCAGTATTTT.

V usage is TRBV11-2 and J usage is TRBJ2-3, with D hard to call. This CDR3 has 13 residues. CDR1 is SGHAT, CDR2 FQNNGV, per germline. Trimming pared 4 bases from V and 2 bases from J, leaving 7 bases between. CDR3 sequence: CASSSRFTDTQYF. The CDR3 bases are TGTGCCAGCAGCTCCCGATTCACAGATACGCAGTATTTT. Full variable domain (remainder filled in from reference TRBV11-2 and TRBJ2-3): EAGVAQSPRYKIIEKRQSVAFWCNPISGHATLYWYQQILGQGPKLLIQFQNNGVVDDSQLPKDRFSAERLKGVDSTLKIQPAKLEDSAVYLCASSSRFTDTQYFGPGTRLTVL.

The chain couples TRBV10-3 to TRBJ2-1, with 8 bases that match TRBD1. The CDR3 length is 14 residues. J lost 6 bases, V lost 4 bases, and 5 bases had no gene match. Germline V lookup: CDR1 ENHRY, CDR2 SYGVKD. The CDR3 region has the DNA TGTGCCATCAGTGCGGTCGACAGGGGCAATGAGCAGTTCTTC. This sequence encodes CAISAVDRGNEQFF.

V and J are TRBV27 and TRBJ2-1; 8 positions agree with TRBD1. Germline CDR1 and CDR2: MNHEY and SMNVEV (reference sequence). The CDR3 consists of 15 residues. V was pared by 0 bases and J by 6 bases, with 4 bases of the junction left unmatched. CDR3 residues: CASSLSWQGANEQFF. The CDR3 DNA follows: TGTGCCAGCAGTTTATCGTGGCAGGGGGCCAATGAGCAGTTCTTC.

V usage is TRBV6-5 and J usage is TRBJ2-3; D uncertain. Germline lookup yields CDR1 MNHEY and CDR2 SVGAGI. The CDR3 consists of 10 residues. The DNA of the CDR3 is TGTGTGGTGCCTACAGATACGCAGTATTTT. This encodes CVVPTDTQYF.

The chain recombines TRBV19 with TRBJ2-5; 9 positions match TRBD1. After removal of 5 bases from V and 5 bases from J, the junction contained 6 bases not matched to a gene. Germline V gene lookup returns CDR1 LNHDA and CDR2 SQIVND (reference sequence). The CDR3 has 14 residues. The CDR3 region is CASSPGTGSETQYF. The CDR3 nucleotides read TGTGCCAGTAGTCCAGGGACAGGGTCGGAGACCCAGTACTTC.

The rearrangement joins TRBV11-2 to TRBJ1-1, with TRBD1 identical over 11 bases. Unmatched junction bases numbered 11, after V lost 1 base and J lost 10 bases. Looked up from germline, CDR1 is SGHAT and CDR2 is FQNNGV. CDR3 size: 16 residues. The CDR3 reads CASSLVRGTGGDGAFF. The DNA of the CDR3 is TGTGCCAGCAGCTTAGTGCGAGGGACAGGGGGAGATGGAGCTTTCTTT.

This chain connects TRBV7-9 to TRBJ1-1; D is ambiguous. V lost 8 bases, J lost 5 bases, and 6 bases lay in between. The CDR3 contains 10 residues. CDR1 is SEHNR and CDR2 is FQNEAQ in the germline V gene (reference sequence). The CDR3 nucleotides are TGTGCCAGCGGTGGTACTGAAGCTTTCTTT. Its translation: CASGGTEAFF.

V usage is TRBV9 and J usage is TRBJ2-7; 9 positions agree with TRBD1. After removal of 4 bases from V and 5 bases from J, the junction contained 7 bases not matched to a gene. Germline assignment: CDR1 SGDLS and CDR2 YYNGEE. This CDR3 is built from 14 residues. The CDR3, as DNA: TGTGCCAGCAGCCCGGGACAGGGTCTGAACGAGCAGTACTTC. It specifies CASSPGQGLNEQYF.

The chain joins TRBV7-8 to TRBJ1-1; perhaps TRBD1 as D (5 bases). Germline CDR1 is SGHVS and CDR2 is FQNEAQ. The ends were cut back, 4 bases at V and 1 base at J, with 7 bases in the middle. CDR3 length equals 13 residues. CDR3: CASSSGRNTEAFF. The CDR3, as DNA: TGTGCCAGCAGCTCGGGACGGAACACTGAAGCTTTCTTT.